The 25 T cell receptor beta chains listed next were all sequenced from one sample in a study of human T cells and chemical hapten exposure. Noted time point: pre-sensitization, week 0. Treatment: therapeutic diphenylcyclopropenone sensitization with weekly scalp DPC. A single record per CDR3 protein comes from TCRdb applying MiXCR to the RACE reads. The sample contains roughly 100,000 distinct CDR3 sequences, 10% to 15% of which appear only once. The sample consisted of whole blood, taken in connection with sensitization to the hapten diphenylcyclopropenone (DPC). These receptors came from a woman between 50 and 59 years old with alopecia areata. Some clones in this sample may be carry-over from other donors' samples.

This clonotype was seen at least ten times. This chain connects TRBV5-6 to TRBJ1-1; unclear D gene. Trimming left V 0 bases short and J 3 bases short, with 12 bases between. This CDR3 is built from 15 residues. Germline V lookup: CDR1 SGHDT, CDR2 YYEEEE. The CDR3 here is CASSLEPGSHTEAFF. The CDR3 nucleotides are TGTGCCAGCAGCTTGGAACCGGGATCCCACACTGAAGCTTTCTTT.

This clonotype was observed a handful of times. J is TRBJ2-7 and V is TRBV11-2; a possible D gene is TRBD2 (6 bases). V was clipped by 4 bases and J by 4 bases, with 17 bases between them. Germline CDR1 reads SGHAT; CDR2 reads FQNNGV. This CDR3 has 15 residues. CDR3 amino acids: CASSSLANGKYEQYF. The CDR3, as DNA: TGTGCCAGCAGCTCCCTAGCGAATGGGAAATACGAGCAGTACTTC.

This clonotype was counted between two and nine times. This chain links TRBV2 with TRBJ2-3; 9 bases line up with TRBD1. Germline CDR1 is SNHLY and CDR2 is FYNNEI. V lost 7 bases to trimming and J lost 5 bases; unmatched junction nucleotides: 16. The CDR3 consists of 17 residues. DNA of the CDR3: TGTGCCAGCACCAAACCACGGGGGGACAGGGACATAGATACGCAGTATTTT. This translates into CASTKPRGDRDIDTQYF.

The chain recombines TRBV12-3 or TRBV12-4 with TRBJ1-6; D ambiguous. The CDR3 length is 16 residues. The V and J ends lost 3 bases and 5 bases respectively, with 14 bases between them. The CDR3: CASSFIVGQDNSPLHF. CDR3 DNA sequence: TGTGCCAGCAGTTTCATTGTTGGGCAGGATAATTCACCCCTCCACTTT.

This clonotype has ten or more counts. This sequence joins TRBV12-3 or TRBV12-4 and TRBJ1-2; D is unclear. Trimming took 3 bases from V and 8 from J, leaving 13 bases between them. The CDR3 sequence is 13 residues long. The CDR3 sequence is CASSFDAAGGYTF. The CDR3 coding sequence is TGTGCCAGCAGTTTTGATGCGGCGGGCGGCTACACCTTC.

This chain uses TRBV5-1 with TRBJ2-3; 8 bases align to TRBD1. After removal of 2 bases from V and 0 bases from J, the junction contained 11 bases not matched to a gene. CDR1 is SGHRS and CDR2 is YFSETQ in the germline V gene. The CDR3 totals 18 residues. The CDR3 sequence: CASSFSTGGLPSTDTQYF. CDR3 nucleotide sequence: TGCGCCAGCAGCTTCTCCACAGGGGGTCTTCCTAGCACAGATACGCAGTATTTT.

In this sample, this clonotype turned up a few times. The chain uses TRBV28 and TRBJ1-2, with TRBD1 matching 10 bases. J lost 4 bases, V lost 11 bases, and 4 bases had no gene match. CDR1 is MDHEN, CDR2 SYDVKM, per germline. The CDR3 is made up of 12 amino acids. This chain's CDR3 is CALGDRGYGYTF. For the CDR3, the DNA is TGTGCCTTAGGGGACAGGGGCTATGGCTACACCTTC.

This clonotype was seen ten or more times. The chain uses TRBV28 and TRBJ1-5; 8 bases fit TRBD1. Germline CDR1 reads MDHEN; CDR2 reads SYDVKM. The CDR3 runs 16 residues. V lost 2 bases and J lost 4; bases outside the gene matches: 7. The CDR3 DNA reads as TGTGCCAGCAGTTTAAGGCAGGGGGCTCTTAATCAGCCCCAGCATTTT. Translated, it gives CASSLRQGALNQPQHF.

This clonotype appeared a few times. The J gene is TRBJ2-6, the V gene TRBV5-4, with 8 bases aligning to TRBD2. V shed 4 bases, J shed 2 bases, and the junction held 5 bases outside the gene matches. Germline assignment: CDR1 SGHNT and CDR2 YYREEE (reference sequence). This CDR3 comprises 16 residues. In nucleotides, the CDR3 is TGTGCCAGCAGCCCCCGGGGGGGAACTGGGGCCAACGTCCTGACTTTC. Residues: CASSPRGGTGANVLTF.

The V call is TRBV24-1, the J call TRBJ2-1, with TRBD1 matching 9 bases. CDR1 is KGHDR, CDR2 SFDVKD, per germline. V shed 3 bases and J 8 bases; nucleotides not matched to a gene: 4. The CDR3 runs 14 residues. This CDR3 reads CATSDPRDRDEQFF. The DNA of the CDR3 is TGTGCCACCAGTGATCCCCGGGACAGGGATGAGCAGTTCTTC.

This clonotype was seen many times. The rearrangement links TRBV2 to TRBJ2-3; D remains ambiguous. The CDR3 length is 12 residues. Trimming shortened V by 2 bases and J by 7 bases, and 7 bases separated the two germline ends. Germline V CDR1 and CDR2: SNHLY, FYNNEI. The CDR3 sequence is CASSEYGYTQYF. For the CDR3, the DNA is TGTGCCAGCAGTGAATATGGTTATACGCAGTATTTT.

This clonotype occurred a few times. The CDR3 DNA is TGTGCCATCAGTGAGTCTAGCGGGGTCTCCTACAATGAGCAGTTCTTC. It encodes CAISESSGVSYNEQFF. This rearrangement joins TRBV10-3 to TRBJ2-1; 8 nucleotides match TRBD2. V shed 0 bases and J 0 bases; nucleotides not matched to a gene: 1. Germline V gene lookup returns CDR1 ENHRY and CDR2 SYGVKD. The CDR3 covers 16 residues.

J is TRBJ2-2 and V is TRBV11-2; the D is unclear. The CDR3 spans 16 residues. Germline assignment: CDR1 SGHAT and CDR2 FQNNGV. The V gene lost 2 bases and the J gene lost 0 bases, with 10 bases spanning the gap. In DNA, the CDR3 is TGTGCCAGCAGCTTAAGAAGACGGTCGAACACCGGGGAGCTGTTTTTT. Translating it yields CASSLRRRSNTGELFF.

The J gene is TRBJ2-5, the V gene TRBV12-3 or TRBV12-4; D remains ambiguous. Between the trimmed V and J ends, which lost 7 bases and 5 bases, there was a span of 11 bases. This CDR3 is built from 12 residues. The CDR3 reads CASTSRRETQYF. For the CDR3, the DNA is TGTGCCAGCACCTCCCGAAGGGAGACCCAGTACTTC.

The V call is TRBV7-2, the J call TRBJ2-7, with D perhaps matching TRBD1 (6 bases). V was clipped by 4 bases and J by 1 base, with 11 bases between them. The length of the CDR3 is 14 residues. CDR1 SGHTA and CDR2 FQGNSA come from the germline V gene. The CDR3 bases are TGTGCCAGCAGCTCATACAGGGTTTCCTACGAGCAGTACTTC. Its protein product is CASSSYRVSYEQYF.

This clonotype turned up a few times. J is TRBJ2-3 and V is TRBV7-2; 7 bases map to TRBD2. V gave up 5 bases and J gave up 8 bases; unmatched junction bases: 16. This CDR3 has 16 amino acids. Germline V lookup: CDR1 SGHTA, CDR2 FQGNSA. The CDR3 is CASSPMMGLWGGTQYF. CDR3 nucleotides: TGTGCCAGCAGCCCAATGATGGGTCTGTGGGGGGGTACGCAGTATTTT.

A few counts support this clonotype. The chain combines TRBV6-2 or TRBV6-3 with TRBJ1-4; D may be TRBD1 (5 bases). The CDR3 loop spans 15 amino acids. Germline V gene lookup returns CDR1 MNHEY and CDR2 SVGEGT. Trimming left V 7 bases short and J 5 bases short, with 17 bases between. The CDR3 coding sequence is TGTGCCAGCAAGGACCCGGGACCTTCAAATGAAAAACTGTTTTTT. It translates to CASKDPGPSNEKLFF.

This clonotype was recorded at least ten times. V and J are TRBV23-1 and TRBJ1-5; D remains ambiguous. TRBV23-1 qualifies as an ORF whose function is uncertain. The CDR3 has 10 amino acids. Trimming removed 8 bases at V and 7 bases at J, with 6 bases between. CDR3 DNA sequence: TGCGCCAGCTTCCGGCAGCCCCAGCATTTT. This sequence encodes CASFRQPQHF.

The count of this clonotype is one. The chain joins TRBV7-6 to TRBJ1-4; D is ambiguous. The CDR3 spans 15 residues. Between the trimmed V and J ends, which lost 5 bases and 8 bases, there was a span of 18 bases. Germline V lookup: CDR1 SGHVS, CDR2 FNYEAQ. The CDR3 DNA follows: TGTGCCAGCAGCCCAAGGCCCTCGGGAGGGGAAAAACTGTTTTTT. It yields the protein CASSPRPSGGEKLFF.

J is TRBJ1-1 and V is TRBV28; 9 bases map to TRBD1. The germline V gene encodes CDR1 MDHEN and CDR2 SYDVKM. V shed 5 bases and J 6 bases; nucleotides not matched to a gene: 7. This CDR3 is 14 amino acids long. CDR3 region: CASSPRDRESEAFF. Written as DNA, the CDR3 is TGTGCCAGCAGTCCCCGGGACAGGGAATCTGAAGCTTTCTTT.

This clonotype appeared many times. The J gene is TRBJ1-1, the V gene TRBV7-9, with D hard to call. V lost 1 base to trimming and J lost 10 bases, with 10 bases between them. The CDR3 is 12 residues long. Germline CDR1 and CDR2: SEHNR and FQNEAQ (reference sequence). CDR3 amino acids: CASSLEGRRAFF. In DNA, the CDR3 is TGTGCCAGCAGCTTAGAGGGTAGAAGAGCTTTCTTT. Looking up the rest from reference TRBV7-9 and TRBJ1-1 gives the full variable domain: DTGVSQNPRHKITKRGQNVTFRCDPISEHNRLYWYRQTLGQGPEFLTYFQNEAQLEKSRLLSDRFSAERPKGSFSTLEIQRTEQGDSAMYLCASSLEGRRAFFGQGTRLTVV.

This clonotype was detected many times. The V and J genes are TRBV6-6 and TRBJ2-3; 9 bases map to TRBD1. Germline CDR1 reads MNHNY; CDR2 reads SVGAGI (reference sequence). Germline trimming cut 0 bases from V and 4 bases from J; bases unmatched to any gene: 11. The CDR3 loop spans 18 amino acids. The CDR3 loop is CASSYSLAGTGRADTQYF. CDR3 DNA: TGTGCCAGCAGTTACTCGTTGGCTGGGACAGGGAGGGCAGATACGCAGTATTTT.

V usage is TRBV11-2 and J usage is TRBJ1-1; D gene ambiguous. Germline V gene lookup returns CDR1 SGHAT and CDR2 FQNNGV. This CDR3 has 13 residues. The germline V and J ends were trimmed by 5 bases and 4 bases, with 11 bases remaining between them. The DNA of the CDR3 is TGTGCCAGCAGCCCTAATGAAGCCACTGAAGCTTTCTTT. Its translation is CASSPNEATEAFF.

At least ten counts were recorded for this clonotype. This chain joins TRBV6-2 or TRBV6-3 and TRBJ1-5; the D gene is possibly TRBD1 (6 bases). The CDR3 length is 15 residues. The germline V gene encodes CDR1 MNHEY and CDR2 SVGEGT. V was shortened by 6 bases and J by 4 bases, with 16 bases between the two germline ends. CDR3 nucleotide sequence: TGTGCCAGCAGCCCCGGGGGGGGCTGGAATCAGCCCCAGCATTTT. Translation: CASSPGGGWNQPQHF.

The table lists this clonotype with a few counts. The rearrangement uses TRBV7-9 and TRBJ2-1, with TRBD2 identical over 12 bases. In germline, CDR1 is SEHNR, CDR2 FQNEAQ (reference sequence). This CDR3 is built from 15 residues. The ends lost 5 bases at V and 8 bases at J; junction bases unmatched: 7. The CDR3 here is CASSPGLAGWDEQFF. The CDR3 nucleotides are TGTGCCAGCAGCCCCGGACTAGCGGGATGGGATGAGCAGTTCTTC. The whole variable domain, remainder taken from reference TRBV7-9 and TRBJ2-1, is DTGVSQNPRHKITKRGQNVTFRCDPISEHNRLYWYRQTLGQGPEFLTYFQNEAQLEKSRLLSDRFSAERPKGSFSTLEIQRTEQGDSAMYLCASSPGLAGWDEQFFGPGTRLTVL.